The T cell receptor (beta chain) under discussion was sequenced for a study of blood T cell repertoires in COVID-19. Whole-study context: Whether acute or convalescent, the COVID-19 samples came from the United States, Italy and Spain. T cells, B-cell-depleted T cells, or PBMCs supplied cDNA or gDNA.

Trimming took off 6 bases at V and 5 bases at J, with 8 bases between the two ends. The CDR3 totals 11 residues. From germline, CDR1 is DFQATT and CDR2 SNEGSKA (reference sequence). This clone was counted once. Clones were sequenced by immunoSEQ multiplex PCR, and TCRdb holds only the in-frame ones, with some missing. This sample has 55,000 to 80,000 clones, with 88% found just once. The chain uses TRBV20-1 and TRBJ2-1; unclear D gene. Sequenced: peripheral blood. This TCR was recovered from a woman in her sixties or seventies with acute or convalescent COVID-19. CDR3 DNA sequence: TGCAGTGCCGAACTCCACAATGAGCAGTTCTTC. Its protein product is CSAELHNEQFF.